A selection of T cell receptor beta chains follows, all from one sample in a study of blood T cell repertoires in COVID-19. Data came from immunoSEQ multiplex PCR; TCRdb stores just in-frame clones and leaves some out. The repertoire holds approximately 150,000 clones, with more than 85% as singletons. Input material: peripheral blood. The receptor set was obtained from a woman in her sixties or seventies with COVID-19, enrolled during active disease. Each CDR3 is given with its conserved first and last residue. The D gene is left open where the match is weak. Clone size is shown for a subset of rows, as once, few, many or a class of expanded clone.

V: TRBV5-4
size: NA
length: 16
D: NA
J: TRBJ1-2
CDR3: CASTDRGGRSNYGYTF
DNA: TGTGCCAGCACGGACAGAGGGGGACGATCTAACTATGGCTACACCTTC

V: TRBV2
size: NA
length: 15
D: NA
J: TRBJ2-1
CDR3: CASSGPGGADNEQFF
DNA: TGTGCCAGCAGTGGTCCGGGCGGGGCGGACAATGAGCAGTTCTTC

V: TRBV7-9
size: NA
length: 15
D: TRBD1
J: TRBJ1-3
CDR3: CASPGQGLSGNTIYF
DNA: TGTGCCAGCCCGGGACAGGGGCTCTCTGGAAACACCATATATTTT

V: TRBV5-4
size: NA
length: 13
D: NA
J: TRBJ2-1
CDR3: CASSLETSNEQFF
DNA: TGTGCCAGCAGCTTGGAGACTTCCAATGAGCAGTTCTTC

V: TRBV5-4
size: NA
length: 15
D: TRBD1
J: TRBJ2-4
CDR3: CASSLRGDRGNIQYF
DNA: TGTGCCAGCAGCTTGCGTGGAGACAGGGGAAACATTCAGTACTTC

V: TRBV6-2/TRBV6-3
size: NA
length: 16
D: TRBD1
J: TRBJ2-7
CDR3: CASSYSMTGPPSEQYF
DNA: TGTGCCAGCAGTTACTCCATGACAGGGCCCCCCTCCGAGCAGTACTTC

V: TRBV7-3
size: NA
length: 13
D: NA
J: TRBJ1-1
CDR3: CASSLYMNTEAFF
DNA: TGTGCCAGCAGCTTATATATGAACACTGAAGCTTTCTTT

V: TRBV6-5
size: NA
length: 14
D: NA
J: TRBJ1-2
CDR3: CASSYSIGRVGYTF
DNA: TGTGCCAGCAGTTACTCGATTGGTCGGGTTGGCTACACCTTC

V: TRBV5-4
size: NA
length: 17
D: NA
J: TRBJ1-4
CDR3: CASSLDPSKGVSEKLFF
DNA: TGTGCCAGCAGCTTGGACCCCTCGAAGGGGGTTAGTGAAAAACTGTTTTTT

V: TRBV7-2
size: NA
length: 15
D: TRBD2
J: TRBJ2-3
CDR3: CASSLGTSGSDTQYF
DNA: TGTGCCAGCAGCCTAGGGACTAGCGGCTCAGATACGCAGTATTTT

V: TRBV10-1
size: NA
length: 16
D: TRBD2
J: TRBJ2-1
CDR3: CASSESRTSGGNEQFF
DNA: TGCGCCAGCAGTGAGTCCAGGACTAGCGGGGGAAATGAGCAGTTCTTC

V: TRBV4-1
size: NA
length: 15
D: NA
J: TRBJ1-2
CDR3: CASSQGGRSNYGYTF
DNA: TGCGCCAGCAGCCAAGGGGGGCGCTCCAACTATGGCTACACCTTC

V: TRBV7-2
size: once
length: 16
D: TRBD1
J: TRBJ1-1
CDR3: CASSPISTGGSTEAFF
DNA: TGTGCCAGCAGCCCTATCTCGACAGGGGGGAGCACTGAAGCTTTCTTT

V: TRBV5-5
size: NA
length: 16
D: NA
J: TRBJ1-2
CDR3: CASILSHIWENYGYTF
DNA: TGTGCCAGCATCTTATCACACATCTGGGAGAACTATGGCTACACCTTC

V: TRBV7-9
size: NA
length: 14
D: TRBD1
J: TRBJ1-2
CDR3: CASSAQGSYYGYTF
DNA: TGTGCCAGCAGCGCACAGGGGAGCTACTATGGCTACACCTTC

V: TRBV27
size: NA
length: 20
D: TRBD2
J: TRBJ2-3
CDR3: CASTSRLAGGRAISTDTQYF
DNA: TGTGCCAGCACTTCTCGACTAGCGGGGGGACGAGCAATAAGCACAGATACGCAGTATTTT

V: TRBV5-1
size: NA
length: 14
D: NA
J: TRBJ2-3
CDR3: CASSLGLTADTQYF
DNA: TGCGCCAGCAGCTTGGGTCTCACGGCAGATACGCAGTATTTT

V: TRBV21-1
size: NA
length: 17
D: NA
J: TRBJ1-5
CDR3: CASTHFPGRRGNQPQHF
DNA: TGTGCCAGCACCCATTTCCCAGGCCGGAGGGGCAATCAGCCCCAGCATTTT

V: TRBV5-1
size: NA
length: 19
D: TRBD1
J: TRBJ1-2
CDR3: CASSRLGRGTGIDDYGYTF
DNA: TGCGCCAGCAGCAGATTGGGGCGGGGGACAGGGATTGATGACTATGGCTACACCTTC

V: TRBV6-4
size: NA
length: 15
D: TRBD2
J: TRBJ2-3
CDR3: CASSPSGGPTDTQYF
DNA: TGTGCCAGCTCACCTAGCGGGGGGCCGACAGATACGCAGTATTTT

V: TRBV7-2
size: once
length: 18
D: TRBD2
J: TRBJ2-2
CDR3: CASSLGRGSGGSTGELFF
DNA: TGTGCCAGCAGCTTAGGACGCGGTAGCGGGGGCTCTACCGGGGAGCTGTTTTTT

V: TRBV5-1
size: NA
length: 13
D: TRBD2
J: TRBJ2-5
CDR3: CASSHPGGETQYF
DNA: TGCGCCAGCAGCCACCCGGGGGGGGAGACCCAGTACTTC

V: TRBV11-2
size: NA
length: 15
D: NA
J: TRBJ1-5
CDR3: CASSLDGYQDQPQHF
DNA: TGTGCCAGCAGCTTAGATGGTTATCAGGATCAGCCCCAGCATTTT

V: TRBV5-4
size: NA
length: 13
D: NA
J: TRBJ2-1
CDR3: CASSLVLNNEQFF
DNA: TGTGCCAGCAGCTTGGTTTTAAACAATGAGCAGTTCTTC

V: TRBV7-9
size: NA
length: 15
D: TRBD1
J: TRBJ2-7
CDR3: CASSFSGQGGYEQYF
DNA: TGTGCCAGCAGCTTCTCGGGACAGGGGGGCTACGAGCAGTACTTC

V: TRBV6-5
size: once
length: 15
D: NA
J: TRBJ1-4
CDR3: CASSYLRSGGEKLFF
DNA: TGTGCCAGCAGTTACCTCCGATCGGGAGGTGAAAAACTGTTTTTT

V: TRBV7-8
size: NA
length: 16
D: NA
J: TRBJ2-2
CDR3: CASNRAWPTNTGELFF
DNA: TGTGCCAGCAACCGAGCCTGGCCGACGAACACCGGGGAGCTGTTTTTT

V: TRBV3-1/TRBV3-2
size: NA
length: 15
D: TRBD2
J: TRBJ2-1
CDR3: CASSLTSGGWDEQFF
DNA: TGTGCCAGCAGCCTCACTAGCGGGGGGTGGGATGAGCAGTTCTTC

V: TRBV7-8
size: NA
length: 14
D: NA
J: TRBJ1-2
CDR3: CASSSSGLNYGYTF
DNA: TGTGCCAGCAGCTCCAGCGGCCTTAACTATGGCTACACCTTC

V: TRBV4-2
size: NA
length: 13
D: NA
J: TRBJ2-7
CDR3: CASSQAQAYEQYF
DNA: TGTGCCAGCAGCCAAGCACAGGCCTACGAGCAGTACTTC

V: TRBV30
size: NA
length: 13
D: NA
J: TRBJ1-6
CDR3: CARGQAWDSPLHF
DNA: TGTGCCAGAGGTCAAGCCTGGGATTCACCCCTCCACTTT

V: TRBV25-1
size: NA
length: 15
D: NA
J: TRBJ1-3
CDR3: CASSQLGLSGNTIYF
DNA: TGTGCCAGCAGTCAATTGGGGCTCTCTGGAAACACCATATATTTT

V: TRBV29-1
size: once
length: 12
D: NA
J: TRBJ1-1
CDR3: CSVEDAGYRAFF
DNA: TGCAGCGTTGAAGATGCAGGGTATAGAGCTTTCTTT

V: TRBV19
size: few
length: 16
D: TRBD1
J: TRBJ1-2
CDR3: CASSDYGTGAIYGYTF
DNA: TGTGCCAGTAGTGACTACGGGACAGGGGCCATCTATGGCTACACCTTC

V: TRBV9
size: NA
length: 15
D: NA
J: TRBJ1-1
CDR3: CASSTSGEQNTEAFF
DNA: TGTGCCAGCAGTACCTCAGGGGAGCAGAACACTGAAGCTTTCTTT

V: TRBV12-3/TRBV12-4
size: NA
length: 11
D: NA
J: TRBJ2-3
CDR3: CASRLRDTQYF
DNA: TGTGCCAGCAGGCTACGGGATACGCAGTATTTT

V: TRBV5-3
size: NA
length: 12
D: NA
J: TRBJ1-1
CDR3: CARSFRNTEAFF
DNA: TGTGCCAGAAGCTTCAGGAACACTGAAGCTTTCTTT

V: TRBV4-2
size: NA
length: 14
D: NA
J: TRBJ1-1
CDR3: CASRYMGGVTEAFF
DNA: TGTGCCAGCAGGTACATGGGGGGTGTCACTGAAGCTTTCTTT

V: TRBV10-1
size: NA
length: 14
D: NA
J: TRBJ1-3
CDR3: CASSEEGVGNTIYF
DNA: TGCGCCAGCAGCGAAGAAGGGGTTGGAAACACCATATATTTT

V: TRBV7-2
size: NA
length: 15
D: NA
J: TRBJ2-3
CDR3: CASSFSEYLTDTQYF
DNA: TGTGCCAGCAGCTTTTCTGAGTACTTAACAGATACGCAGTATTTT

V: TRBV7-7
size: NA
length: 13
D: NA
J: TRBJ1-4
CDR3: CASSSRVDEKLFF
DNA: TGTGCCAGCAGTTCCAGGGTAGATGAAAAACTGTTTTTT

V: TRBV9
size: NA
length: 16
D: TRBD1
J: TRBJ2-3
CDR3: CASSVSGRGHTDTQYF
DNA: TGTGCCAGCAGCGTTTCGGGCAGGGGGCACACAGATACGCAGTATTTT

V: TRBV2
size: NA
length: 15
D: TRBD2
J: TRBJ2-7
CDR3: CASSERRRGAYEQYF
DNA: TGTGCCAGCAGTGAAAGGCGGCGGGGGGCCTACGAGCAGTACTTC

V: TRBV7-2
size: NA
length: 19
D: TRBD1
J: TRBJ1-6
CDR3: CASSPPGDRFSSYNSPLHF
DNA: TGTGCCAGCAGCCCCCCTGGGGACAGATTTAGCTCCTATAATTCACCCCTCCACTTT

V: TRBV7-9
size: few
length: 15
D: NA
J: TRBJ1-1
CDR3: CASSFGGLRRTEAFF
DNA: TGTGCCAGCAGCTTCGGAGGGTTGAGGCGCACTGAAGCTTTCTTT

V: TRBV6-5
size: NA
length: 15
D: TRBD1
J: TRBJ1-1
CDR3: CASRVHRGLNTEAFF
DNA: TGTGCCAGCAGAGTTCACAGGGGCCTGAACACTGAAGCTTTCTTT

V: TRBV9
size: once
length: 17
D: TRBD1
J: TRBJ2-5
CDR3: CASSYGGTGGEGETQYF
DNA: TGTGCCAGCAGCTACGGAGGGACAGGGGGCGAAGGAGAGACCCAGTACTTC